This T cell receptor (beta chain) was obtained from a study of cytomegalovirus exposure and HLA in healthy donors (dated by TCRdb to 2015 to 2018). Background for the entire study: An earlier analysis of about 560 of the donors reported 276 Gb of sequence data and 117 million unique TCR beta sequences obtained from about 179 million T cells. A later genetic analysis used genome-wide SNP genotypes for about 60% of the roughly 700 donors, treating that subset as a discovery cohort. Both class I and class II loci were covered by HLA typing, at four-digit resolution. Donor age, sex, ethnicity and CMV serostatus were compiled together with the repertoire data. High-throughput TCR immunosequencing, statistical association of individual TCRs with disease status, and machine learning were combined to predict cytomegalovirus infection status. Across 300 to 500 genotyped donors of the cohort, an average of about 200,000 unique TCR beta nucleotide sequences per donor were sequenced, and approximately 19% of those sequences were non-productive. Because of strong linkage in the cohort, roughly five DR-DQ haplotypes were treated as single units for association and clustering. All discovery cohort repertoires had been generated using a single sequencing platform. To decide whether each TCR beta V gene segment behaved as functional or pseudogenic, an earlier analysis of some 580 of the donors relied on high-throughput TCR beta sequencing. About 300 gigabases of sequencing data and 78 million or so unique TCR sequences were included in an early release covering about 700 HLA-typed donors. Of the roughly 430 genotyped donors, 81% fell in the genetic ancestry cluster associated with self-reported Caucasian donors. The study used immunosequencing to profile the T cell repertoires of some 600 subjects and linked those repertoires to cytomegalovirus serostatus. The aim of the study was to test whether cataloging public T cell receptors could identify signatures of past pathogen exposure. To study patterns of TCR occurrence, a later analysis re-analyzed previously published TCR beta repertoires from just over 650 donors and added high-resolution HLA genotyping. Rather than using new phenotypic data, the later analysis identified candidate immune exposures from TCR beta sequences and from how often those sequences occurred across donors. The number of typed donors differed by locus: about 629-630 for A, B, C, DRB1 and DQB1; 522 for DQA1; some 590 for DPA1; and roughly 450 for DPB1. Along with the approximately 700-subject first cohort, a separate validation cohort of roughly 110 different subjects was used.

Trimming takes 7 bases off V and 2 bases off J; junction bases not matched to a gene: 6. Looking up the germline V gene yields CDR1 MNHEY and CDR2 SVGAGI. From its cysteine to its phenylalanine, the CDR3 spans 15 amino acids. Here the CDR3 DNA is all that survives: 45 bases in frame from base 1. Library preparation used the immunoSEQ multiplex PCR assay. For the multiplex PCR, a mixture combining 60 forward primers for TCR Vbeta segments and 13 reverse primers for TCR Jbeta segments was used. Amplification of the CDR3 region of rearranged TCR beta genes was performed with a multiplex PCR assay on genomic DNA. The amplified TCR beta libraries were sequenced on the Illumina HiSeq System as 87-base-pair reads. The authors' analysis ran thus. A later analysis tallied 80 million to 95 million unique TCR beta chains across the 550 to 850 repertoires, and approximately 11 million of those chains were shared by two or more donors. A nearest-neighbor algorithm error-corrected the raw reads and collapsed the reads into unique sequences, merging closely related sequences to remove PCR and sequencing errors. Alignment of CDR3 sequences to IMGT reference sequences was used to assign V, D and J gene segments. For a sequence to be retained, at least a six-nucleotide match to both a V gene segment and a J gene segment was required. Rearrangements were classified as productive when the CDR3 lacked stop codons and remained in frame with V and J, and all other rearrangements were classified as non-productive. CDR3 was defined according to IMGT convention as the region running from the second conserved V-encoded cysteine to the conserved J-encoded phenylalanine. In an earlier analysis of roughly 610 of the donors, sequences lacking an unambiguous match to a single V gene segment were excluded. An earlier analysis of around 600 of the donors classified V segments as functional when productive rearrangements were above 56.7% and as segregating when the standard deviation between donors was above 5%. A statistical classification framework was built to diagnose cytomegalovirus status from the catalog of TCR beta chain sequences. In a later analysis, TCR nucleotide sequences were compared against IMGT/GENE-DB human TR gene sequences so that V and J genes could be assigned. A later analysis assigned CDR3 sequences and most-parsimonious VDJ recombination scenarios with the TCRdist pipeline. A later analysis defined each TCR beta chain by its CDR3 amino acid sequence plus V-gene family, and excluded reads lacking a unique V-gene family. In a later analysis, some 600 highly shared, low-generation-probability nucleotide sequences were removed to address suspected cross-contamination and a sequencing artifact. In a later analysis, a clonal expansion index for each public chain was calculated from normalized within-repertoire ranks of inferred template counts. In a later analysis, generation probabilities were computed with a VDJ recombination model fitted to out-of-frame rearrangements, and the resulting probabilities were checked against IGoR. In a later analysis, TCR-TCR, TCR-HLA and TCR-CMV co-occurrence was scored with hypergeometric tests, and a repertoire-size bias correction was applied to TCR pairs. To estimate false discovery rates, a later analysis permuted the HLA or CMV assignments 20 times. In a later analysis, co-occurring TCRs were grouped with DBSCAN, and TCRdist sequence similarity was added when clustering was performed within HLA-allele-positive subsets. Repertoires with fewer than 30,000 or more than 120,000 public chains were left out of co-occurrence clustering, as were a few repertoires with anomalous nucleotide sharing. The table was pulled from immuneACCESS by TCRdb, which kept in-frame rearrangements only. Such tables lose some clones; where checked, under half of the loss comes from unresolved V genes, and the rest has no known cause. The V and J calls and clone size are taken from that table; D and trimming were inferred from the DNA. The table for this sample lists about 140,000 clones; about 78% of them were counted only once. The ten most abundant clones make up approximately 6.2% of the sample.

Study-level results and caveats: In vitro tests confirmed that a few of the cytomegalovirus-associated TCR beta chains recognize cytomegalovirus antigens. Presence/absence analyses assumed roughly uniform sequencing depth across donors, an assumption that may not hold. A later analysis found that TCR association rates varied across HLA loci, with DRB1 alleles showing the most associated TCRs and HLA-C alleles the fewest. A later analysis found that most CMV-associated TCR beta chains appeared HLA-restricted, with HLA associations seemingly driven largely by CMV exposure. A later genetic analysis reported fewer N-insertions in productive TCRs among donors in an Asian-associated ancestry cluster than the roughly 670-donor mean. Only TCR beta chains were sequenced in this cohort, and the absence of alpha or paired-chain data limited detectable features. Because HLA typing was missing for some donors at each locus, association tests included only the typed subset. According to the authors, the approach could potentially be generalized to other disease states and immunological phenotypes. Linkage disequilibrium might explain the correlated functional status among segregating V segments, but an unknown experimental factor could not be ruled out. A cluster of highly shared sequence variants was judged likely to be a technical artifact of the sequencing pipeline. V-gene and J-gene trimming of TCR beta chains was associated with a missense DCLRE1C variant in a later genetic analysis, and the association was replicated in an independent cohort. The earlier analysis of some 540 of the donors excluded some 15 rarely observed V segments, including chromosome 9 orphons, because counts were too low. In a later analysis, HLA-associated TCR beta chains were found to be more clonally expanded and to have lower generation probabilities than equally common non-associated chains. The classifier was reported to diagnose cytomegalovirus status with high specificity and sensitivity in both the original cohort and the validation cohort. Most TCR sequences were seen in very few donors, while some public TCRs were found in many individuals. Immune exposure information for the cohort was limited to CMV serostatus. When HLA alleles, especially DR and DQ, strongly co-occurred, TCR associations were difficult to assign to individual alleles. An earlier analysis of approximately 570 of the donors showed that most TCR beta V segments appeared in productive rearrangements either about 87% or about 30% of the time, which broadly matched IMGT annotations. A later analysis associated 16,951 TCR beta sequences with specific HLA alleles at a false discovery rate of 0.05. Several of the top co-occurrence clusters appeared to be linked to parvovirus B19, influenza, CMV and Epstein-Barr virus, according to a later analysis. Some IMGT-functional V segments, including TRBV6-2 and TRBV6-3, could not be distinguished by the 87-base-pair reads and were therefore excluded. A total of fewer than 200 TCR beta chains were listed by the study as associated with cytomegalovirus. A further reported finding was that TCR beta sequences accurately predicted the HLA-A and HLA-B alleles for most subjects in the first cohort.

The cohort consisted of 670 or so healthy bone marrow donors. Cohort members were all nominally healthy when sampled, although unrecorded immune exposures were likely present. The donor was CMV seropositive and was included in the group of some 290 seropositive cohort members. A peripheral blood sample was provided by each donor, and peripheral blood mononuclear cells were used for TCR beta sequencing. Genomic DNA extraction from the blood cell samples was performed with the Qiagen DNeasy Blood Extraction Kit. Details on this clone: It lacks a known antigen. Base qualities are not provided; no much larger clone lies one nucleotide away.

The TCR originated in a man in his forties in good health and CMV-seropositive. The sequence joins TRBV6-5 to TRBJ2-1, and 9 junction bases match TRBD2. Sequenced: PBMCs. CDR3 protein: CASKISGSAYNEQFF. Here is the DNA: TGTGCCAGCAAAATTAGCGGGAGCGCCTACAATGAGCAGTTCTTC.